This is a list of T cell receptor beta chains from one sample in a study of beta chain features in type 1 diabetes. Sequencing was performed with immunoSEQ multiplex PCR; in TCRdb, only in-frame clones are kept and a portion is missing. The sample lists about 360,000 clones, roughly 12% occurring once. The sample was naive CD4+ T cells from blood. The receptors originated from a man between 18 and 35 years old in good health. Both conserved end residues are trimmed from each CDR3.

V gene: TRBV25-1; J gene: TRBJ2-2; CDR3 protein: ASSEDSTGELF
V gene: TRBV7-2; J gene: TRBJ1-1; CDR3 protein: ASSITENTEAF
V gene: TRBV11-1; J gene: TRBJ2-7; CDR3 protein: ASSPSDEQY
V gene: TRBV6-5; J gene: TRBJ2-7; CDR3 protein: ASSYLGPYEQY
V gene: TRBV4-3; J gene: TRBJ2-1; CDR3 protein: ASSQDYYNEQF
V gene: TRBV25-1; J gene: TRBJ2-1; CDR3 protein: ASTERVEQF
V gene: TRBV19; J gene: TRBJ1-3; CDR3 protein: ASSIDPAVRSGNTIY
V gene: TRBV27; J gene: TRBJ2-4; CDR3 protein: ASSLSYYQRAAKNIQY
V gene: TRBV7-9; J gene: TRBJ2-7; CDR3 protein: ASSPLHRLAGWEQY
V gene: TRBV7-9; J gene: TRBJ2-7; CDR3 protein: ASSSIKGFSYEQY
V gene: TRBV28; J gene: TRBJ2-3; CDR3 protein: ASTSRGQALNTQY
V gene: TRBV7-3; J gene: TRBJ2-2; CDR3 protein: ASSLRGQGAPGELF
V gene: TRBV7-3; J gene: TRBJ1-2; CDR3 protein: ASSGTGVLYGYT
V gene: TRBV9; J gene: TRBJ2-1; CDR3 protein: ASSVGETNEQF
V gene: TRBV30; J gene: TRBJ2-4; CDR3 protein: AWSAGQENIQY
V gene: TRBV6-1; J gene: TRBJ2-7; CDR3 protein: ASSLGLYEQY
V gene: TRBV18; J gene: TRBJ2-3; CDR3 protein: ASSPQRQGGTDTQY
V gene: TRBV30; J gene: TRBJ2-4; CDR3 protein: AWSVEGQANIQY
V gene: TRBV18; J gene: TRBJ2-1; CDR3 protein: ASSRPGLVYNEQF
V gene: TRBV4-3; J gene: TRBJ2-5; CDR3 protein: ASSQDPGAGTQY
V gene: TRBV4-1; J gene: TRBJ1-2; CDR3 protein: ASSQEGDRSNYGYT
V gene: TRBV7-3; J gene: TRBJ1-1; CDR3 protein: ASSPESGNTEAF
V gene: TRBV29-1; J gene: TRBJ2-7; CDR3 protein: SVDQGSYSREQY
V gene: TRBV7-9; J gene: TRBJ1-1; CDR3 protein: ASSGNRVLTEAF
V gene: TRBV2; J gene: TRBJ2-2; CDR3 protein: ASGRENTGELF
V gene: TRBV30; J gene: TRBJ2-5; CDR3 protein: AWSVIARETQY
V gene: TRBV5-4; J gene: TRBJ2-5; CDR3 protein: ASSLGGAGQETQY
V gene: TRBV28; J gene: TRBJ2-5; CDR3 protein: ASSLVGGHGQTQY